Following are 19 T cell receptor beta chains from one sample sequenced in a study of T cell clonality in common variable immunodeficiency. Measured with immunoSEQ multiplex PCR; TCRdb has only the in-frame clones, and not every one. Observed are around 30,000 clones, no singletons, with the top ten taking under 4.5%. Material for sequencing was peripheral blood mononuclear cells. These receptors were taken from a person aged 18-70 years in good health.

This clone was found many times. Coverage ceases 3 residues before the CDR3 finishes, and the germline J gene fills in the end. This chain uses TRBV10-3 with TRBJ1-6; 9 nucleotides align to TRBD1. This CDR3 is built from 17 residues. Trimming removed 5 bases from V and 9 bases from J; junction bases left unmatched: 14. Per germline, CDR1 ENHRY and CDR2 SYGVKD. CDR3 residues: CAISKGQGTASGSPLHF. The part of the CDR3 DNA that was read is TGTGCCATCAGTAAGGGACAGGGTACAGCGTCGGGTTCACCC.

This clone occurred many times. The read is 3 residues too short to cover the CDR3 end, so that end is filled in from the germline J gene. The chain combines TRBV2 with TRBJ2-3; TRBD2 matches 11 bases. Losses at the gene ends were 6 bases for V and 5 bases for J; bases not matched to a gene: 4. The length of the CDR3 is 14 residues. Germline CDR1 SNHLY, CDR2 FYNNEI. CDR3 loop: CASRPSGRIDTQYF. CDR3 DNA (partial): TGTGCCAGCAGGCCTAGCGGGAGGATAGATACG.

This clone was detected many times. A junction boundary mismatches the germline segment, possibly from a read error. The read finishes 3 residues shy of the CDR3 end, and the germline J gene is used to complete it. V is TRBV20-1 and J is TRBJ1-5; TRBD1 agrees at 8 bases. Germline V gene lookup returns CDR1 DFQATT and CDR2 SNEGSKA (reference sequence). The CDR3 length is 13 residues. CDR3 sequence: CSGRQGRNQPQHF. Incomplete CDR3 DNA: TGCAGTGGTAGACAGGGGCGCAATCAGCCC.

As regards this clone: The missing CDR3 end, 3 residues past where the read stops, is filled in from the germline J gene. The chain uses TRBV2 and TRBJ2-4, with no clear D. This CDR3 has 15 residues. The germline CDR1 and CDR2 sequences are SNHLY and FYNNEI. The covered CDR3 bases are TGTGCCAGCAGTGAAAGTCTACAGCCAGTCTATGGT. Encoded protein: CASSESLQPVYG. The complete CDR3 sequence is CASSESLQPVYGQYF.

This clone was counted ten times or more. The CDR3 end falls 3 residues outside the read, so it is completed with the germline J gene. The genes are TRBV4-1 and TRBJ1-1; 7 bases are shared with TRBD1. CDR1 MGHRA and CDR2 YSYEKL come from the germline V gene. V lost 3 bases and J lost 5; bases outside the gene matches: 9. This CDR3 is built from 15 residues. CDR3 DNA (partial): TGCGCCAGCAGCCAGCACGACAGGGAGAGGACTGAA. Its protein product is CASSQHDRERTE. The full CDR3 protein reads CASSQHDRERTEAFF.

The table lists this clone with many counts. The observed sequence ends 3 residues before the CDR3 terminus, with the missing tail filled in from the germline J gene. This chain links TRBV30 with TRBJ2-5; 12 bases map to TRBD2. After removal of 3 bases from V and 5 bases from J, the junction contained 4 bases not matched to a gene. From germline, CDR1 is GTSNPN and CDR2 SVGIG (reference sequence). This CDR3 region has 14 residues. This CDR3 is CAWRTSGSGETQYF. Partial CDR3 DNA: TGTGCCTGGAGGACTAGCGGGAGCGGGGAGACC.

This clone was detected ten times or more. The CDR3 goes on 3 residues after the read ends, and that part is filled in from the germline J gene. This chain uses TRBV5-1 with TRBJ1-4; maybe TRBD1 (6 bases). This CDR3 region has 12 residues. Germline values: CDR1 SGHRS, CDR2 YFSETQ. CDR3 loop: CASSEQGWELFF. CDR3 bases read: TGCGCCAGCAGCGAACAGGGCTGGGAA.

This clone appeared many times. The read terminates 3 residues ahead of where the CDR3 ends, so the germline J gene completes it. The V gene is TRBV7-9, the J gene TRBJ2-3; 10 nucleotides line up with TRBD2. CDR1 is SEHNR, CDR2 FQNEAQ, per germline (reference sequence). The CDR3 is 13 amino acids. Germline trimming cut 6 bases from V and 4 bases from J; bases unmatched to any gene: 1. The DNA read from the CDR3 is TGTGCCAGCAGACTAGCGGGGTCAGATACG. Residues: CASRLAGSDT. The complete CDR3 sequence is CASRLAGSDTQYF. Using reference TRBV7-9 and TRBJ2-3 for the parts outside the CDR3, the full variable domain is DTGVSQNPRHKITKRGQNVTFRCDPISEHNRLYWYRQTLGQGPEFLTYFQNEAQLEKSRLLSDRFSAERPKGSFSTLEIQRTEQGDSAMYLCASRLAGSDTQYFGPGTRLTVL.

The sample holds a few counts of this clone. The read terminates 3 residues before the CDR3 end, so the remaining end is supplied by the germline J gene. The chain combines TRBV30 with TRBJ1-2; TRBD1 is a possible D gene (5 bases). The CDR3 consists of 13 residues. Looked up from germline, CDR1 is GTSNPN and CDR2 is SVGIG (reference sequence). Partial CDR3 DNA: TGTGCCTGGAGGAAGCCAGGGCGGTACGAC. It yields the protein CAWRKPGRYD. The entire CDR3 sequence reads CAWRKPGRYDYTF.

This clone was counted ten times or more. Mismatch with germline at one junction end may stem from a read error. The read ends 3 residues shy of where the CDR3 ends; the end is completed using the germline J gene. V is TRBV4-2 and J is TRBJ2-3; a possible D gene is TRBD1 (6 bases). Germline V CDR1 and CDR2: LGHNA, YNFKEQ. The CDR3 runs 17 residues. Incomplete CDR3 DNA: TGCGCCAGCAGCCAAGATCTACAGGGCCCGGCCACAGATACG. It is translated as CASSQDLQGPATDT. The CDR3 in its entirety is CASSQDLQGPATDTQYF.

The table lists this clone with many counts. The CDR3 is cut off 3 residues early in the read; its end comes from the germline J gene. The chain has TRBV18 and TRBJ1-4, with a weak D call TRBD1 (5 bases). The V gene lost 0 bases and the J gene lost 7 bases, with 9 bases spanning the gap. This CDR3 region has 14 residues. CDR1 is KGHSH, CDR2 LQKENI, per germline. This CDR3 is CASSPPDTLEKLFF. The sequenced part of the CDR3 DNA is TGTGCCAGCTCACCACCGGACACCCTTGAAAAA.

This clone appeared many times. The read terminates 3 residues ahead of where the CDR3 ends, so the germline J gene completes it. The rearrangement uses TRBV14 and TRBJ2-7; TRBD1 matches 8 bases. Germline CDR1 SGHDN, CDR2 FVKESK. V gave up 4 bases and J gave up 3 bases; unmatched junction bases: 8. CDR3 length: 15 amino acids. Incomplete CDR3 DNA: TGTGCCAGCAGCCGAGGACAGGGTGGGTTCTACGAG. Translated, it gives CASSRGQGGFYE. The whole CDR3 sequence reads CASSRGQGGFYEQYF.

In this sample, this clone turned up many times. The CDR3 extends 3 residues past the end of the read, so its final part is completed from the germline J gene. The chain is built from TRBV20-1 and TRBJ1-4; D is unclear. Trimming pared 6 bases from V and 3 bases from J, leaving 11 bases between. The CDR3 totals 13 residues. Germline assignment: CDR1 DFQATT and CDR2 SNEGSKA (reference sequence). Partial CDR3 DNA: TGCAGTGCCAAACCGGGTCCTAATGAAAAA. This sequence encodes CSAKPGPNEK. The CDR3, in full, reads CSAKPGPNEKLFF.

In its sample, this clone was seen many times. The observed sequence ends 3 residues before the CDR3 terminus, with the missing tail filled in from the germline J gene. The rearrangement uses TRBV12-3 or TRBV12-4 and TRBJ2-2; 8 positions match TRBD2. The CDR3 contains 14 residues. V dropped 8 bases and J dropped 3; count of bases not matched to a gene: 5. CDR3 sequence: CASSGTRYTGELFF. The CDR3 bases that were read are TGTGCCAGCTCCGGGACTAGATACACCGGGGAG.

This clone was detected many times. The CDR3 extends 3 residues past the end of the read, so its final part is completed from the germline J gene. The J gene is TRBJ2-3, the V gene TRBV5-4; 10 bases align to TRBD2. The CDR3 covers 15 residues. Germline V lookup: CDR1 SGHNT, CDR2 YYREEE (reference sequence). The sequenced part of the CDR3 DNA is TGTGCCAGCAGCTTGTCTACTAGCGGGACACCTCCG. This sequence encodes CASSLSTSGTPP. In full, the CDR3 reads CASSLSTSGTPPQYF.

This clone was counted at least ten times. The CDR3 goes on 3 residues after the read ends, and that part is filled in from the germline J gene. The chain carries TRBV7-2 and TRBJ1-4; D remains ambiguous. The V gene's germline CDR1 is SGHTA and CDR2 FQGNSA. Trimming shortened V by 5 bases and J by 6 bases, and 10 bases separated the two germline ends. The CDR3 length is 13 residues. The CDR3 loop is CASSLTRDEKLFF. The part of the CDR3 DNA that was read is TGTGCCAGCAGCCTTACGCGAGATGAAAAA.

In its sample, this clone was seen many times. Read coverage stops 3 residues before the CDR3 terminus; the germline J gene supplies the remainder. The chain uses TRBV4-1 and TRBJ2-2; possible D gene TRBD1, 6 bases. From germline, CDR1 is MGHRA and CDR2 YSYEKL. The CDR3 extends over 14 amino acids. CDR3 bases read: TGCGCCAGCAGCCAGGCTACAGGGTGGGCACCG. It encodes CASSQATGWAP. The CDR3 reads in full as CASSQATGWAPLFF.

Many counts were recorded for this clone. The CDR3 end is not reached by the read, which stops 3 residues before it; the germline J gene fills it in. The chain combines TRBV6-4 with TRBJ2-1; the match to TRBD2 covers 15 bases. This CDR3 has 15 amino acids. From germline, CDR1 is MRHNA and CDR2 SNTAGT. J gave up 6 bases and V 4 bases, and 1 base lay outside the gene matches. The DNA read from the CDR3 is TGTGCCAGCAGTGGGACTAGCGGGGGGGCCAATGAG. As protein: CASSGTSGGANE. The full CDR3 protein is CASSGTSGGANEQFF.

Regarding this clone: The CDR3 goes on 3 residues after the read ends, and that part is filled in from the germline J gene. The rearrangement joins TRBV7-9 to TRBJ1-2; D remains ambiguous. Germline V gene sequence: CDR1 SEHNR, CDR2 FQNEAQ (reference sequence). The CDR3 spans 15 residues. This chain's CDR3 is CASSFLPSSYNDYTF. The part of the CDR3 DNA that was read is TGTGCCAGCAGCTTTCTACCTAGCTCCTACAATGAC.